Below, 19 T cell receptor beta chains from the same sample are listed, as sequenced in a study of T-cell reconstitution after alpha-beta-depleted transplantation in children. Unique molecular identifiers were incorporated when the TCRbeta library was constructed. TCRdb reprocessed the PCR reads via MiXCR and lists one record per CDR3 protein. The table records about 340,000 distinct CDR3 sequences, 10% to 15% of them present only once. Sequencing was performed on PBMCs, taken from the stem cell graft. Every receptor here comes from a human donor who donated a stem cell graft to a child with Fanconi anemia.

The chain combines TRBV29-1 with TRBJ2-5; D is possibly TRBD1 (5 bases). The CDR3 runs to 14 residues. In germline, CDR1 is SQVTM, CDR2 ANQGSEA. The V end lost 3 bases, the J end lost 7 bases, and 18 bases lay between the germline ends. The CDR3 DNA reads TGCAGCGTTGAGCGGCAGGGCTCTCCGAGGACCCAGTACTTC. Its protein is CSVERQGSPRTQYF.

V usage is TRBV7-4 and J usage is TRBJ2-7; 7 bases agree with TRBD2. Per the germline V gene, CDR1 is SGHVT and CDR2 is SQSDAQ. J gave up 5 bases and V 4 bases, and 17 bases lay outside the gene matches. The CDR3 loop spans 17 amino acids. CDR3 DNA: TGTGCCAGCAGCTCTCCTCCTCTTGGGGGGAGGGGTGACGAGCAGTACGTC. Protein product: CASSSPPLGGRGDEQYV.

This clonotype was observed a handful of times. The chain is built from TRBV12-3 or TRBV12-4 and TRBJ2-1, with 8 bases aligning to TRBD1. V lost 6 bases, J lost 6 bases, and 13 bases stayed unmatched. This CDR3 comprises 16 residues. In DNA form, the CDR3 reads TGTGCCAGCAGGACGAAGACAGGGGTAGTTTTCAATGAGCAGTTCTTC. Its translation: CASRTKTGVVFNEQFF.

The chain has TRBV28 and TRBJ1-1, with 7 bases lining up with TRBD1. The CDR3 contains 14 residues. The V segment lost 6 bases and the J segment 5 bases; nucleotides outside the gene matches: 9. Per the germline V gene, CDR1 is MDHEN and CDR2 is SYDVKM. CDR3: CASRPGQSWTEAFF. DNA of the CDR3: TGTGCCAGCAGGCCGGGACAGTCGTGGACTGAAGCTTTCTTT.

This chain uses TRBV6-2 or TRBV6-3 with TRBJ1-5; no clear D gene. This CDR3 is 12 amino acids long. Trimming removed 0 bases at V and 7 bases at J, with 4 bases between. Germline CDR1 MNHEY, CDR2 SVGEGT. The CDR3 spells CASSYSTQPQHF. CDR3 nucleotide sequence: TGTGCCAGCAGTTACTCGACCCAGCCCCAGCATTTT.

The chain carries TRBV12-3 or TRBV12-4 and TRBJ1-4; D is unclear. This CDR3 has 15 amino acids. Trimming pared 6 bases from V and 7 bases from J, leaving 18 bases between. The CDR3 nucleotides are TGTGCCAGCAGGCAGGTCCTAGGAGGCGGTGAAAAACTGTTTTTT. It yields the protein CASRQVLGGGEKLFF.

V is TRBV18 and J is TRBJ1-3; D gene unclear. Looked up from germline, CDR1 is KGHSH and CDR2 is LQKENI. The CDR3 consists of 13 residues. Trimming stripped 6 bases from V and 0 bases from J, with 6 bases between. The CDR3 sequence: CASSRSSGNTIYF. Written as DNA, the CDR3 is TGTGCCAGCTCTAGGAGCTCTGGAAACACCATATATTTT.

This clonotype was recorded many times. V is TRBV6-1 and J is TRBJ1-2, with 8 bases lining up with TRBD1. After removal of 5 bases from V and 4 bases from J, the junction contained 9 bases not matched to a gene. This CDR3 region has 15 residues. The germline V gene has CDR1 MNHNS and CDR2 SASEGT. The CDR3 DNA reads as TGTGCCAGCAGTCCTCCGGGACAGGCCTTCTATGGCTACACCTTC. Encoded protein: CASSPPGQAFYGYTF.

This clonotype has just a few counts. The CDR3 DNA reads TGTGCCAGCAGTCCGGGGCACTCCTCGCTGCTCGAGCAGTACTTC. The encoded protein is CASSPGHSSLLEQYF. The genes are TRBV12-3 or TRBV12-4 and TRBJ2-7, with D possibly being TRBD1 or TRBD2 (5 bases each). V gave up 5 bases and J gave up 6 bases, with 20 bases separating them. The CDR3 consists of 15 residues.

This clonotype showed up just a few times. The chain joins TRBV2 to TRBJ2-7; D ambiguous. This CDR3 is built from 11 residues. Trimming removed 5 bases from V and 6 bases from J, with 8 bases in between. CDR1 SNHLY and CDR2 FYNNEI come from the germline V gene. CDR3 in amino acids: CASSKELEQYF. CDR3 coding DNA: TGTGCCAGCAGTAAAGAGCTCGAGCAGTACTTC.

This clonotype showed up just a few times. This chain joins TRBV7-8 and TRBJ1-1, with a weak D call TRBD1 (5 bases). The germline V gene encodes CDR1 SGHVS and CDR2 FQNEAQ. This CDR3 is 14 amino acids long. V was pared by 6 bases and J by 1 base, with 12 bases between. In DNA, the CDR3 is TGTGCCAGCAGGCCGGGACGCAGGAACACTGAAGCTTTCTTT. It translates to CASRPGRRNTEAFF.

This clonotype showed up just once. The rearrangement joins TRBV10-2 to TRBJ2-7; D may correspond to TRBD1 or TRBD2 (6 bases each). Germline CDR1 WSHSY, CDR2 SAAADI. V was shortened by 8 bases and J by 0 bases, with 17 bases between the two germline ends. The CDR3 runs 15 residues. This chain's CDR3 is CASRLGGPSSYEQYF. CDR3 nucleotide sequence: TGCGCCAGCCGTCTTGGGGGGCCCAGCTCCTACGAGCAGTACTTC.

The chain joins TRBV29-1 to TRBJ2-1; D is undetermined. The V end was cut by 5 bases, the J end by 4 bases, with 6 bases between. Per germline, CDR1 SQVTM and CDR2 ANQGSEA. The CDR3 has 11 residues. The CDR3 region is CSVLSYNEQFF. The CDR3 DNA is TGCAGCGTTTTAAGTTACAATGAGCAGTTCTTC.

This clonotype was counted many times. The chain uses TRBV6-5 and TRBJ1-1; D is perhaps TRBD1 (5 bases). Germline CDR1 MNHEY, CDR2 SVGAGI. The CDR3 loop spans 14 amino acids. V was shortened by 0 bases and J by 0 bases, with 5 bases between the two germline ends. CDR3 amino acids: CASSYSGLNTEAFF. The CDR3 DNA sequence: TGTGCCAGCAGTTACTCGGGGCTGAACACTGAAGCTTTCTTT.

This clonotype was seen a few times. The chain joins TRBV3-1 to TRBJ2-7, with D perhaps given as TRBD1 or TRBD2 (5 bases each). CDR1 and CDR2 (germline): LGHDT, YNNKEL (reference sequence). The ends were cut back, 0 bases at V and 2 bases at J, with 11 bases in the middle. This CDR3 contains 15 residues. The CDR3 coding sequence is TGTGCCAGCAGCCAAGATCGGGGACCAACCTACGAGCAGTACTTC. Encoded protein: CASSQDRGPTYEQYF.

This clonotype was found a few times. This chain joins TRBV7-8 and TRBJ2-4, with 10 bases matching TRBD1. J was trimmed by 1 base and V by 3 bases; bases with no gene match: 12. CDR1 and CDR2 from the germline V gene are SGHVS and FQNEAQ. The CDR3 runs 19 residues. CDR3 residues: CASSFYGDRGFKAKNIQYF. CDR3 DNA sequence: TGTGCCAGCAGCTTTTATGGGGACAGGGGATTCAAGGCCAAAAACATTCAGTACTTC.

This clonotype was seen only a few times. V and J are TRBV12-3 or TRBV12-4 and TRBJ2-1; the D is unclear. The germline V and J ends were trimmed by 2 bases and 9 bases, with 8 bases remaining between them. The CDR3 extends over 12 amino acids. The CDR3 region has the DNA TGTGCCAGCAGTTTAATGCAAGGTGAGCAGTTCTTC. It encodes CASSLMQGEQFF.

This clonotype showed up many times. The CDR3, as DNA: TGTGCCAGTAGTATCGACAGGGGAGCGCCTCAGTTCTTC. The encoded protein is CASSIDRGAPQFF. The genes are TRBV19 and TRBJ2-1; the match to TRBD1 covers 8 bases. The V segment lost 3 bases and the J segment 13 bases; nucleotides outside the gene matches: 8. Germline V gene lookup returns CDR1 LNHDA and CDR2 SQIVND (reference sequence). The CDR3 extends over 13 amino acids. Combining the CDR3 with reference TRBV19 and TRBJ2-1 gives the whole variable domain DGGITQSPKYLFRKEGQNVTLSCEQNLNHDAMYWYRQDPGQGLRLIYYSQIVNDFQKGDIAEGYSVSREKKESFPLTVTSAQKNPTAFYLCASSIDRGAPQFFGPGTRLTVL.

This clonotype has more than one count but fewer than ten. The gene calls are TRBV7-6 and TRBJ2-2; 8 bases are a match to TRBD1. Germline V gene lookup returns CDR1 SGHVS and CDR2 FNYEAQ. After removal of 1 base from V and 1 base from J, the junction contained 2 bases not matched to a gene. The CDR3 totals 16 residues. CDR3 sequence (DNA): TGTGCCAGCAGCTTAGGACAGGGGATGAACACCGGGGAGCTGTTTTTT. Its translation is CASSLGQGMNTGELFF.